This TCR beta chain stems from a study of molecular identifiers for immune sequencing clone quantification (dated 2018 in TCRdb). Describing the broader study: In a replicate experiment, RNA from around 18,000 or 91,000 naive CD8 T cells was split into five aliquots, four of which were sequenced. This methods study benchmarked molecular-identifier clustering-based TCR repertoire sequencing (MIDCIRS) and TCR RNA copy counting, using CD8 T cells to do so.

Overall results and qualifications from the work: Without barcode sub-clustering, chimeric consensus sequences inflated TCR diversity; chimeras reached as high as 47%. The sizes of highly expanded clones could end up underestimated when identical TCR molecules share a barcode. Spiked-in Jurkat TCR RNA (around eleven copies' worth), which is not part of the donor repertoire, was contained in the naive libraries. Clones above 20 RNA copies held over 99% of molecules in CMV-specific effector cells but under 1% in naive cells. Modeling indicated 2.5 to 3 TCR RNA copies recovered per cell, compared with approximately 10 by digital PCR, which implies a capture efficiency of approximately 30%. Even against a background of around 900,000 naive CD8 T cells, spiked-in Jurkat TCR RNA amounting to a single cell's worth was reported to be detectable.

From its cysteine to its phenylalanine, the CDR3 spans 15 amino acids. Left in the record is the CDR3 DNA by itself, 45 bases read in frame from the first base. Here V drops 4 bases and J drops 7 bases, and the junction holds 5 bases not matched to any gene. From a lookup of the germline V gene, CDR1 and CDR2 are SNHLY and FYNNEI. Libraries were constructed by PCR. TCRdb shows the sequencer as NextSeq 500. Bulk TCR libraries were generated as previously described, with the TCR primers listed in Table S5 used. Total RNA was purified with the Qiagen AllPrep DNA/RNA kit. Before any analysis, reads coming from multiple sequencing runs of the same library were combined into one pool. The paper's data handling went like this. Reads were retained only if an exact TCR constant sequence was present, and the retained reads were trimmed to 150 nt and grouped according to their 12-nt molecular barcodes. Within each barcode group, reads were sub-clustered at a 15% Levenshtein threshold, and quality-weighted consensus sequences were built per RNA molecule. Non-functional sequences were filtered out, along with any lower-count sequence sitting one edit away from another sequence. Based on fitting two negative binomial distributions, any barcode sub-cluster with under 20% of the maximum read count was discarded. TCRdb cleaned the public reads at Q25 with fastp, built clones with MiXCR and kept in-frame beta chains. Every CDR3 protein is listed once, alongside the most common genes and DNA of its rows. The V and J calls and clone size are TCRdb's, not the authors'. The sample profile shows roughly 97,000 distinct CDR3 sequences; more than 20% of them were found once. The top ten clonotypes cover 0.85% to 0.95% of the sample.

Naive CD8 T cell libraries were made from 20,000 to 1,000,000 sorted cells using 10%, 30% or 50% of purified RNA. On a BD FACSAria II, naive CD8 T cells were FACS-sorted as CD8+CD4-CCR7+CD45RA+ and collected into RLT Plus buffer. To test detection sensitivity, Jurkat RNA equivalent to more than 9 TCR copies was spiked into samples of roughly 18,000-1,000,000 naive CD8 T cells. Enrichment of CD8 T cells was performed with RosetteSep CD8+ T Cell Enrichment Cocktail and Ficoll-Paque, after which ACK red cell lysis was carried out. This clonotype was found a few times. Its target antigen remains unknown. No much larger clonotype is one base removed from it; base qualities were not supplied.

The chain is encoded by TRBV2 joined to TRBJ1-4, with 11 central nucleotides matching TRBD1. This sequence originates from a human donor in good health. Some libraries in this study had Jurkat cell RNA spiked in. Input material: naive CD8+ T cells from blood, with Jurkat cell RNA spiked in. The meaning of the sample's cell subset or site label: FACS-sorted CD8+CD4-CCR7+CD45RA+ naive T cells. The DNA is TGTGCCAGCAGTGCTTCCGGGACAGGGGGTGAAAAACTGTTTTTT. The encoded protein is CASSASGTGGEKLFF.